This TCR beta chain was found in a study of blood T cell repertoires in COVID-19. Study overall: The United States, Italy and Spain were the sources of the acute and convalescent COVID-19 samples. T cells, B-cell-depleted T cells, or PBMCs supplied cDNA or gDNA.

Original handling: Reference gene primer amplification in the assay estimated nucleated cell counts. TCRdb's table, derived via immunoSEQ multiplex PCR, lists solely in-frame clones and lacks some. The V and J calls and the clone size are those of that table, but D and trimming were determined from the DNA. The table has about 420,000 clones, 85% to 90% seen once. There are 15 residues in the CDR3. CDR1 LNHDA and CDR2 SQIVND come from the germline V gene (reference sequence). The V gene end was trimmed by 6 bases and the J gene end by 0 bases; junction bases not matched to a gene: 2. The receptor's source is a man aged 18 to 29 with COVID-19, enrolled during active disease. The sequenced sample was peripheral blood. The chain combines TRBV19 with TRBJ2-2, with 9 bases fitting TRBD2. CDR3 amino acids: CASRLAGSNTGELFF. The CDR3, as DNA: TGTGCCAGTAGACTAGCGGGTTCGAACACCGGGGAGCTGTTTTTT.